This is a list of T cell receptor beta chains from one sample in a study of blood T cell repertoires in COVID-19. The assay was immunoSEQ multiplex PCR, and TCRdb's table has in-frame clones only and misses some. This sample has under 150,000 clones, with around nine tenths found just once. Source material: peripheral blood. Receptors originate from a man in his fifties with active or convalescent COVID-19. The CDR3 runs from the conserved cysteine through the conserved F or W. A D gene is named only where the DNA matches it firmly. Clone size is given for some rows only: seen once, a few or many times, or a class if the clone is expanded.

J gene	D gene	clone size	V gene	CDR3 protein	CDR3 DNA
TRBJ2-7	NA	NA	TRBV30	CAWSVEGQGAYEQYF	TGTGCCTGGAGTGTGGAGGGCCAGGGGGCCTACGAGCAGTACTTC
TRBJ2-3	TRBD1	NA	TRBV28	CASIPGGRITDTQYF	TGTGCCAGCATCCCAGGGGGACGGATCACAGATACGCAGTATTTT
TRBJ2-1	TRBD2	NA	TRBV19	CASRRTASGIPEGFF	TGTGCCAGTAGGAGGACGGCTAGCGGGATTCCCGAAGGATTCTTC
TRBJ2-3	TRBD2	NA	TRBV5-4	CASSTSSGDLAGTDTQYF	TGTGCCAGCAGCACATCTAGCGGGGATCTTGCCGGCACAGATACGCAGTATTTT
TRBJ1-2	TRBD1	NA	TRBV5-1	CASSVGTGDGYTF	TGCGCCAGCAGCGTAGGGACAGGTGATGGCTACACCTTC
TRBJ1-3	NA	once	TRBV28	CASQTAASGNTIYF	TGTGCCAGCCAGACAGCAGCCTCTGGAAACACCATATATTTT
TRBJ2-5	TRBD2	NA	TRBV9	CASSAGTSIETQYF	TGTGCCAGCAGCGCCGGGACTAGCATTGAGACCCAGTACTTC
TRBJ1-1	NA	NA	TRBV28	CASGSGQRGTEAFF	TGTGCCAGCGGCAGTGGACAGCGGGGAACTGAAGCTTTCTTT
TRBJ2-1	TRBD1	NA	TRBV25-1	CASSGSTGANYHNEQFF	TGTGCCAGCAGTGGATCAACAGGGGCCAACTATCACAATGAGCAGTTCTTC
TRBJ1-4	TRBD1	once	TRBV9	CASSPRTGSNEKLFF	TGTGCCAGCAGCCCGCGGACAGGGAGTAATGAAAAACTGTTTTTT
TRBJ2-2	TRBD2	once	TRBV11-2	CASSLGLAGGTGELFF	TGTGCCAGCAGCTTAGGACTAGCGGGAGGGACCGGGGAGCTGTTTTTT
TRBJ2-1	TRBD2	NA	TRBV4-1	CASSPRTSGDYNEQFF	TGCGCCAGCAGCCCCCGGACTAGCGGAGATTACAATGAGCAGTTCTTC
TRBJ2-5	TRBD1	once	TRBV6-5	CASSRDREETQYF	TGTGCCAGCAGCAGGGACAGGGAAGAGACCCAGTACTTC
TRBJ1-3	NA	NA	TRBV6-5	CASSSGGWRNTIYF	TGTGCCAGCAGTTCCGGGGGGTGGAGAAACACCATATATTTT
TRBJ2-5	TRBD2	NA	TRBV7-8	CASSLQAGGRETQYF	TGTGCCAGCAGCTTACAAGCGGGAGGGCGTGAGACCCAGTACTTC
TRBJ2-2	NA	NA	TRBV18	CASSPLGIGDTGELFF	TGTGCCAGCTCACCGCTAGGGATCGGGGACACCGGGGAGCTGTTTTTT
TRBJ2-1	TRBD1	NA	TRBV9	CASSPDREIYNEQFF	TGTGCCAGCAGTCCCGACAGGGAGATCTACAATGAGCAGTTCTTC
TRBJ2-2	TRBD2	NA	TRBV11-3	CASSLDLSGTGELFF	TGTGCCAGCAGCTTAGATCTAAGCGGGACTGGGGAGCTGTTTTTT
TRBJ1-1	NA	NA	TRBV6-5	CASSQGGMNTEAFF	TGTGCCAGCAGCCAAGGCGGGATGAACACTGAAGCTTTCTTT
TRBJ2-5	NA	NA	TRBV29-1	CSVNPGVETQYF	TGCAGCGTTAACCCAGGGGTCGAGACCCAGTACTTC
TRBJ2-5	TRBD1	NA	TRBV28	CASSYRGLSETQYF	TGTGCCAGCAGTTACAGGGGATTGTCAGAGACCCAGTACTTC
TRBJ1-2	NA	NA	TRBV28	CASEQQAYGYTF	TGTGCCAGTGAACAGCAGGCCTATGGCTACACCTTC
TRBJ2-6	TRBD1	NA	TRBV2	CASSERVSTGEISSGANVLTF	TGTGCCAGCAGTGAAAGGGTTTCGACAGGGGAGATTTCGTCTGGGGCCAACGTCCTGACTTTC
TRBJ1-3	TRBD1	NA	TRBV5-5	CASSQTGAPGNTIYF	TGTGCCAGCAGCCAGACAGGGGCCCCTGGAAACACCATATATTTT
TRBJ2-3	TRBD1	NA	TRBV6-5	CASSTRQGTTDTQYF	TGTGCCAGCAGTACAAGACAGGGTACCACAGATACGCAGTATTTT
TRBJ2-2	NA	NA	TRBV10-1	CASNKQGTGELFF	TGCGCCAGCAACAAACAGGGAACCGGGGAGCTGTTTTTT
TRBJ2-7	TRBD1	NA	TRBV6-5	CASSYARQGKRYEQYF	TGTGCCAGCAGTTATGCGAGACAGGGGAAGCGTTACGAGCAGTACTTC
TRBJ2-5	TRBD1	NA	TRBV5-1	CASSPDRFSETQYF	TGCGCCAGCAGCCCGGACAGGTTCTCGGAGACCCAGTACTTC
TRBJ2-7	NA	NA	TRBV18	CASSPLRGSYEQYF	TGTGCCAGCTCACCACTTAGAGGGTCCTACGAGCAGTACTTC
TRBJ2-2	TRBD2	NA	TRBV11-2	CASSKGLAGTGPGELFF	TGTGCCAGCAGCAAGGGACTAGCGGGTACGGGGCCCGGGGAGCTGTTTTTT
TRBJ2-7	TRBD2	NA	TRBV4-2	CASSQELPTSGAPREQYF	TGTGCCAGCAGCCAAGAGTTACCGACTAGCGGGGCTCCTAGGGAGCAGTACTTC
TRBJ1-2	NA	NA	TRBV2	CASSEGTENYGYTF	TGTGCCAGCAGCGAGGGAACAGAGAACTATGGCTACACCTTC
TRBJ1-2	TRBD1	NA	TRBV6-5	CASRRDRTNYGYTF	TGTGCCAGCAGGCGGGACAGGACTAACTATGGCTACACCTTC
TRBJ1-5	TRBD1	few	TRBV18	CASSATTGEQPQHF	TGTGCCAGCTCAGCGACGACAGGGGAGCAGCCCCAGCATTTT
TRBJ2-7	TRBD1	NA	TRBV6-4	CARPDRDSTYEQYF	TGTGCCCGCCCGGACCGGGACAGTACCTACGAGCAGTACTTC
TRBJ1-4	NA	NA	TRBV19	CASRARGWVEKLFF	TGTGCCAGTAGGGCCAGGGGCTGGGTGGAAAAACTGTTTTTT
TRBJ2-5	TRBD2	once	TRBV3-1/TRBV3-2	CASSPGTSGSRIETQYF	TGTGCCAGCAGCCCAGGGACTAGCGGATCCAGGATAGAGACCCAGTACTTC
TRBJ2-2	NA	NA	TRBV6-4	CASRPSGSNTGELFF	TGTGCCAGCAGACCAAGCGGGTCTAACACCGGGGAGCTGTTTTTT
TRBJ2-1	TRBD2	NA	TRBV11-2	CASSSRGGTSSYNEQFF	TGTGCCAGCAGCTCCCGAGGCGGGACTAGCTCGTACAATGAGCAGTTCTTC
TRBJ2-2	NA	NA	TRBV9	CASSVEGSGELFF	TGTGCCAGCAGCGTAGAGGGGTCCGGGGAGCTGTTTTTT
TRBJ2-7	NA	NA	TRBV9	CASSGGDLTSYEQYF	TGTGCCAGCAGCGGCGGGGACTTGACGTCCTACGAGCAGTACTTC
TRBJ2-3	NA	NA	TRBV18	CASSPRGGDTQYF	TGTGCCAGCTCACCACGAGGGGGAGATACGCAGTATTTT
TRBJ2-7	TRBD2	NA	TRBV7-4	CASSMWLAGAYEQYF	TGTGCCAGCAGCATGTGGCTAGCGGGAGCCTACGAGCAGTACTTC
TRBJ1-1	NA	NA	TRBV21-1	CASSARDRVGATEAFF	TGTGCCAGCAGCGCCCGGGACAGGGTTGGGGCCACTGAAGCTTTCTTT
TRBJ2-1	NA	NA	TRBV5-5	CASSWSVDSSYNEQFF	TGTGCCAGCAGCTGGTCCGTGGACAGCTCCTACAATGAGCAGTTCTTC
TRBJ2-7	TRBD1	NA	TRBV29-1	CSVWTGGYEQYF	TGCAGCGTCTGGACAGGGGGCTACGAGCAGTACTTC
TRBJ1-6	NA	NA	TRBV2	CASSDEDSPLHF	TGTGCCAGCAGTGACGAGGATTCACCCCTCCACTTT
TRBJ2-1	TRBD2	NA	TRBV19	CASSTWTRPYNEQFF	TGTGCCAGTAGTACCTGGACTAGACCCTACAATGAGCAGTTCTTC
TRBJ2-1	NA	NA	TRBV7-9	CASSLGAGWGEQFF	TGTGCCAGCAGCTTAGGGGCAGGGTGGGGTGAGCAGTTCTTC
TRBJ1-4	NA	NA	TRBV19	CASSPTEGGNEKLFF	TGTGCCAGTAGCCCGACCGAGGGGGGGAATGAAAAACTGTTTTTT